This TCR beta chain came from a study of radiation and T cells in renal cell carcinoma. Study findings and constraints: Irradiated tumors had higher TCR clonality than control tumors. Tumor samples were small regions of around 0.91 g. Irradiated tumors held more dominant CDR3 motifs than control tumors.

Note on this clone: Antigen unknown.

Treatment defined: treatment-naive control, cytoreductive nephrectomy. The V segment lost 1 base and the J segment 7 bases; nucleotides outside the gene matches: 3. The CDR3 has 14 amino acids. Germline CDR1 and CDR2: SGHDN and FVKESK. TCRdb's table, derived via immunoSEQ multiplex PCR, lists solely in-frame clones and lacks some. In the table there are about 24,000 clones, 58% of which are singletons. The rearrangement uses TRBV14 and TRBJ2-5; 10 bases match TRBD2. Sequencing used tumor tissue, obtained from a patient whose treatment was nephrectomy without radiotherapy. The sequence was collected from a man aged 35-49 years with renal cell carcinoma. CDR3 coding DNA: TGTGCCAGCAGCCAAGTACGACTAGCGGGGACCCAGTACTTC. Its protein is CASSQVRLAGTQYF.